A single sample is the source of the 15 T cell receptor beta chains below, sequenced in a study of identical twins. TCRdb reprocessed the 5' RACE reads via MiXCR and lists one record per CDR3 protein. The sample includes around 1.7 million distinct CDR3 sequences, about 31% of them seen just once. Sample: cord blood. These TCRs come from a newborn girl in good health.

This clonotype has just a few counts. The V gene is TRBV5-5, the J gene TRBJ1-1, with 7 bases aligning to TRBD1. Germline CDR1 reads SGHKS; CDR2 reads YYEKEE (reference sequence). V dropped 3 bases and J dropped 7; count of bases not matched to a gene: 3. The CDR3 has 12 amino acids. The CDR3 DNA reads TGTGCCAGCAGCTCGTGGACAGGTGAAGCTTTCTTT. Amino acids: CASSSWTGEAFF.

A few counts support this clonotype. The V call is TRBV7-9, the J call TRBJ2-1, with 13 positions matching TRBD2. CDR3 length: 19 amino acids. Trimming took 6 bases from V and 0 from J; bases not matched to a gene: 11. The germline V gene has CDR1 SEHNR and CDR2 FQNEAQ (reference sequence). DNA for the CDR3: TGTGCCAGCAGTCGGCGACTAGCGGGGGGCCGGAGCTCCTACAATGAGCAGTTCTTC. Its translation is CASSRRLAGGRSSYNEQFF.

About this clonotype itself: It may be a read error: a sequence one base away is much more abundant. V and J are TRBV6-2 or TRBV6-3 and TRBJ2-7; 7 bases align to TRBD2. The J call may be mistaken, given a closer DNA end match to TRBJ2-5. CDR3 length equals 13 residues. CDR1 MNHEY and CDR2 SVGEGT come from the germline V gene. The CDR3 spells CASSWDYPETQYF. The DNA of the CDR3 is TGTGCCAGCAGCTGGGACTACCCAGAGACCCAGTACTTC.

V and J are TRBV5-1 and TRBJ1-2; the match to TRBD1 covers 9 bases. The CDR3 has 13 amino acids. The germline CDR1 and CDR2 sequences are SGHRS and YFSETQ. Trimming cost V 4 bases and J 6 bases; bases outside gene matches: 4. CDR3 sequence: CASSDRGCNGYTF. CDR3 coding DNA: TGCGCCAGCAGCGACAGGGGGTGTAATGGCTACACCTTC.

The genes are TRBV3-1 and TRBJ2-3; 8 positions agree with TRBD1. CDR3 length: 15 amino acids. CDR1 and CDR2 from the germline V gene are LGHDT and YNNKEL (reference sequence). Trimming at V came to 1 base and at J to 2 bases, leaving 2 bases not matched to a gene. CDR3 residues: CASSQGDRHTDTQYF. The CDR3, as DNA: TGTGCCAGCAGCCAAGGGGACAGGCACACAGATACGCAGTATTTT.

This chain uses TRBV19 with TRBJ1-2, with D uncertain. CDR1 and CDR2 from the germline V gene are LNHDA and SQIVND (reference sequence). Trimming pared 5 bases from V and 5 bases from J, leaving 12 bases between. The CDR3 runs 13 residues. The CDR3 is CASSVPGPYGYTF. DNA of the CDR3: TGTGCCAGTAGTGTTCCCGGGCCTTATGGCTACACCTTC.

Turning to this clonotype: At one of its ends the junction is not consistent with the germline gene, which may arise from a read error. The V gene is TRBV5-4, the J gene TRBJ2-5; perhaps TRBD2 as D (6 bases). Judging by the DNA end, TRBJ2-7 fits better; the J call may be wrong. CDR3 size: 15 residues. The V gene's germline CDR1 is SGHNT and CDR2 YYREEE (reference sequence). CDR3 sequence: CASSSDRGRSCEQYF. In DNA form, the CDR3 reads TGTGCCAGCAGCTCGGACCGGGGGAGATCCTGCGAGCAGTACTTC.

The V and J genes are TRBV19 and TRBJ2-1, with D unclear. The germline CDR1 and CDR2 sequences are LNHDA and SQIVND (reference sequence). This CDR3 spans 10 amino acids. Trimming removed 3 bases at V and 12 bases at J, with 6 bases between. CDR3 coding DNA: TGTGCCAGTAGTATCAAGGTGCAGTTCTTC. This sequence encodes CASSIKVQFF.

V usage is TRBV20-1 and J usage is TRBJ2-1; a possible D gene is TRBD2 (5 bases). From germline, CDR1 is DFQATT and CDR2 SNEGSKA (reference sequence). Trimming took off 3 bases at V and 1 base at J, with 10 bases between the two ends. The CDR3 is 14 residues long. CDR3 amino acids: CSASFTGSYNEQFF. In nucleotides, the CDR3 is TGCAGTGCTAGTTTCACGGGGTCCTACAATGAGCAGTTCTTC.

This rearrangement joins TRBV28 to TRBJ2-1, with D tentatively TRBD1 or TRBD2 (5 bases each). Trimming pared 8 bases from V and 0 bases from J, leaving 14 bases between. The CDR3 loop spans 15 amino acids. Germline V lookup: CDR1 MDHEN, CDR2 SYDVKM. The CDR3 here is CASRGTASSYNEQFF. The CDR3 DNA reads TGTGCCAGCCGAGGGACGGCGAGCTCCTACAATGAGCAGTTCTTC. Full variable domain (outside the CDR3, taken from reference TRBV28 and TRBJ2-1): DVKVTQSSRYLVKRTGEKVFLECVQDMDHENMFWYRQDPGLGLRLIYFSYDVKMKEKGDIPEGYSVSREKKERFSLILESASTNQTSMYLCASRGTASSYNEQFFGPGTRLTVL.

The chain is built from TRBV6-1 and TRBJ2-1; unclear D gene. The J call may be incorrect, as the DNA end agrees better with TRBJ2-7. Germline V gene sequence: CDR1 MNHNS, CDR2 SASEGT. The CDR3 runs to 13 residues. The CDR3 coding sequence is TGTGCCAGCAGAGACCGGACGTACAATGAGCAGTACTTC. It is translated as CASRDRTYNEQYF.

This clonotype was detected only a few times. DNA of the CDR3: TGTGCCAGCGCGGGGAGAACAGATACGCAGTATTTT. This encodes CASAGRTDTQYF. J is TRBJ2-3 and V is TRBV11-2; D perhaps matches TRBD2 (6 bases). Trimming removed 8 bases at V and 3 bases at J, with 9 bases between. The CDR3 length is 12 residues. Germline CDR1 reads SGHAT; CDR2 reads FQNNGV.

V usage is TRBV7-9 and J usage is TRBJ1-5; 8 bases align to TRBD1. Germline CDR1 is SEHNR and CDR2 is FQNEAQ (reference sequence). The V gene end was trimmed by 1 base and the J gene end by 0 bases; junction bases not matched to a gene: 5. This CDR3 has 17 amino acids. This CDR3 is CASSLVTGGYSNQPQHF. The CDR3 bases are TGTGCCAGCAGCTTAGTTACAGGGGGATATAGCAATCAGCCCCAGCATTTT.

The V gene is TRBV5-6, the J gene TRBJ1-4; a possible D gene is TRBD1 (5 bases). This CDR3 spans 14 amino acids. Trimming took off 4 bases at V and 7 bases at J, with 14 bases between the two ends. Germline-derived CDR1 and CDR2 are SGHDT and YYEEEE. CDR3 region: CASSLGTLGEKLFF. The CDR3 nucleotides are TGTGCCAGCAGCCTCGGGACGCTCGGTGAAAAACTGTTTTTT.

This clonotype was recorded a few times. The chain couples TRBV3-1 to TRBJ2-7, with D possibly being TRBD1 (6 bases). The CDR3 is 15 residues long. Germline CDR1 reads LGHDT; CDR2 reads YNNKEL (reference sequence). Deletions cut 1 base from V and 2 bases from J, with 12 bases between. In DNA, the CDR3 is TGTGCCAGCAGCCAAGGAAGAGGGGGACCCTACGAGCAGTACTTC. Encoded protein: CASSQGRGGPYEQYF.